A single sample is the source of the 32 T cell receptor beta chains below, sequenced in a study of T cell changes during pregnancy in multiple sclerosis (dated by TCRdb to about 2019). Library construction relied on the immunoSEQ multiplex PCR assay. The table comes from immuneACCESS by way of TCRdb, which keeps in-frame sequences with V and J called. Part of the clones is missing from these tables; in studies checked, under half for an unresolved V gene and the rest for unknown reasons. The table for this sample lists about 68,000 clones; about 90% of them were counted only once. The ten largest clones add up to around 0.9% of the sample. The sample was peripheral blood, taken in the second trimester of pregnancy. The source is a female donor with multiple sclerosis, enrolled in a pregnancy study.

Here the CDR3 reads CASSTGGVHGTDTQYF. The DNA for the CDR3 is TGTGCCAGCAGCACAGGGGGGGTGCATGGGACAGATACGCAGTATTTT. The V call is TRBV9, the J call TRBJ2-3; D may be TRBD1 (8 bases). The CDR3 runs to 16 residues. Germline CDR1 and CDR2: SGDLS and YYNGEE. The ends were cut back, 4 bases at V and 3 bases at J, with 18 bases in the middle.

The chain links TRBV19 to TRBJ1-4; D unclear. With 4 bases removed from V and 5 bases from J, the gap between germline ends came to 11 bases. The germline CDR1 and CDR2 sequences are LNHDA and SQIVND (reference sequence). CDR3 length equals 14 residues. The CDR3 loop reads CASSTRISNEKLFF. Here the CDR3 DNA reads TGTGCCAGTAGTACCAGGATTTCGAATGAAAAACTGTTTTTT.

The chain carries TRBV6-5 and TRBJ1-1; D is unclear. This CDR3 spans 13 amino acids. Trimming cost V 5 bases and J 4 bases, with 11 bases left between them. The germline V gene encodes CDR1 MNHEY and CDR2 SVGAGI. The CDR3 sequence: CASSTLGSTEAFF. The CDR3 DNA reads as TGTGCCAGCAGTACACTTGGGAGCACTGAAGCTTTCTTT.

The chain recombines TRBV6-6 with TRBJ1-3, with no clear D. The germline V gene encodes CDR1 MNHNY and CDR2 SVGAGI (reference sequence). The CDR3 consists of 14 residues. V lost 7 bases and J lost 2, with 12 bases in between. The CDR3 DNA reads TGTGCCAGCAACCACCCGGTCGCTGGAAACACCATATATTTT. This codes for CASNHPVAGNTIYF.

The table lists this clone with a few counts. Here the CDR3 reads CASSVQGVANSPLHF. CDR3 in DNA: TGTGCCAGCAGCGTGCAGGGGGTGGCTAATTCACCCCTCCACTTT. The chain is built from TRBV9 and TRBJ1-6; 7 nucleotides match TRBD1. V lost 2 bases to trimming and J lost 6 bases; unmatched junction nucleotides: 5. The length of the CDR3 is 15 residues. CDR1 is SGDLS and CDR2 is YYNGEE in the germline V gene.

This clone was detected once. This chain connects TRBV11-1 to TRBJ1-6; the match to TRBD1 covers 8 bases. J was trimmed by 12 bases and V by 3 bases; bases with no gene match: 7. This CDR3 comprises 14 residues. Germline assignment: CDR1 SGHAT and CDR2 FQDESV (reference sequence). This CDR3 reads CASSLVQGAGPLHF. CDR3 in DNA: TGTGCCAGCAGCTTGGTGCAGGGGGCCGGACCCCTCCACTTT.

This chain joins TRBV6-5 and TRBJ1-4; 7 bases map to TRBD1. V shed 6 bases, J shed 10 bases, and the junction held 14 bases outside the gene matches. This CDR3 comprises 15 residues. Germline CDR1 and CDR2: MNHEY and SVGAGI. As DNA, the CDR3 is TGTGCCAGCAGAAACACCGGGACAGCGGGTCCAAAACTGTTTTTT. Translation gives CASRNTGTAGPKLFF.

This clone turned up a few times. Other DNA variants within this sample encode the same CDR3. V gene TRBV9 combines with J gene TRBJ1-1, with D possibly being TRBD1 (6 bases). The CDR3 runs to 14 residues. The V end was cut by 0 bases, the J end by 5 bases, with 11 bases between. From germline, CDR1 is SGDLS and CDR2 YYNGEE. For the CDR3, the DNA is TGTGCCAGCAGCGTAGGCGGCAGGGGTACTGAAGCTTTCTTT. Amino acids: CASSVGGRGTEAFF.

J is TRBJ2-2 and V is TRBV5-8; D perhaps matches TRBD2 (5 bases). The CDR3 spans 15 residues. Germline-derived CDR1 and CDR2 are SGHTS and YDEGEE. The V end lost 4 bases, the J end lost 0 bases, and 10 bases lay between the germline ends. The CDR3 spells CASSPTGSNTGELFF. For the CDR3, the DNA is TGTGCCAGCAGCCCCACGGGGTCGAACACCGGGGAGCTGTTTTTT.

The chain links TRBV9 to TRBJ2-1; D possibly corresponds to TRBD1 (6 bases). The ends were cut back, 0 bases at V and 12 bases at J, with 22 bases in the middle. Looked up from germline, CDR1 is SGDLS and CDR2 is YYNGEE. The CDR3 runs 16 residues. DNA for the CDR3: TGTGCCAGCAGCGTAGCTCGGGACGGTGGGGGACATGGGCAGTTCTTC. Amino acid sequence: CASSVARDGGGHGQFF.

The V gene is TRBV7-2, the J gene TRBJ1-5; D might be TRBD1 (6 bases). The CDR3 has 14 amino acids. CDR1 is SGHTA and CDR2 is FQGNSA in the germline V gene. Trimming shortened V by 3 bases and J by 2 bases, and 8 bases separated the two germline ends. This CDR3 is CASSFTGRNQPQHF. The CDR3, as DNA: TGTGCCAGCAGCTTCACAGGGCGCAATCAGCCCCAGCATTTT.

V usage is TRBV7-6 and J usage is TRBJ1-5, with D uncertain. The CDR3 extends over 13 amino acids. Deletions cut 5 bases from V and 5 bases from J, with 10 bases between. Germline CDR1 is SGHVS and CDR2 is FNYEAQ. The CDR3 reads CASSVAGDQPQHF. Here the CDR3 DNA reads TGTGCCAGCAGCGTGGCAGGCGATCAGCCCCAGCATTTT.

The chain links TRBV11-2 to TRBJ2-2, with TRBD2 as a possible D gene (5 bases). Looked up from germline, CDR1 is SGHAT and CDR2 is FQNNGV. CDR3 length: 14 amino acids. The V and J ends lost 7 bases and 5 bases respectively, with 14 bases between them. In DNA, the CDR3 is TGTGCCAGCATGTTGACACAGCGGACCGGGGAGCTGTTTTTT. It translates to CASMLTQRTGELFF.

The chain employs TRBV4-1 and TRBJ1-2, with D perhaps TRBD1 (6 bases). CDR1 and CDR2 from the germline V gene are MGHRA and YSYEKL. Trimming shortened V by 1 base and J by 5 bases, and 14 bases separated the two germline ends. There are 15 residues in the CDR3. Here the CDR3 DNA reads TGCGCCAGCAGCCAAGGTGCGACAGGCACATATGGCTACACCTTC. Protein sequence: CASSQGATGTYGYTF.

The gene calls are TRBV6-1 and TRBJ2-1, with 7 bases fitting TRBD1. V lost 6 bases, J lost 8 bases, and 13 bases stayed unmatched. Germline CDR1 reads MNHNS; CDR2 reads SASEGT. The CDR3 length is 15 residues. CDR3 loop: CASREWTGVGDEQFF. For the CDR3, the DNA is TGTGCCAGCAGAGAATGGACAGGAGTAGGAGATGAGCAGTTCTTC.

This chain connects TRBV6-5 to TRBJ2-2; D ambiguous. Germline CDR1 reads MNHEY; CDR2 reads SVGAGI. The CDR3 is made up of 12 amino acids. The V gene lost 6 bases and the J gene lost 8 bases, with 10 bases spanning the gap. CDR3 amino acids: CASRVSAGELFF. The CDR3 DNA follows: TGTGCCAGCAGGGTGAGCGCTGGGGAGCTGTTTTTT.

The CDR3 sequence: CASSSTQGAGNTIYF. For the CDR3, the DNA is TGTGCCAGCAGCTCTACACAGGGCGCCGGAAACACCATATATTTT. The chain has TRBV7-9 and TRBJ1-3, with TRBD1 as a possible D gene (6 bases). This CDR3 comprises 15 residues. The V end was cut by 4 bases, the J end by 4 bases, with 14 bases between. Germline loops: CDR1 SEHNR, CDR2 FQNEAQ (reference sequence).

V usage is TRBV7-9 and J usage is TRBJ2-2, with TRBD2 matching over 8 bases. The CDR3 covers 12 residues. Germline CDR1 reads SEHNR; CDR2 reads FQNEAQ (reference sequence). With V trimmed by 7 bases and J by 7 bases, 2 bases remained unmatched. CDR3: CASIGGVGELFF. In nucleotides, the CDR3 is TGTGCCAGCATCGGGGGGGTCGGGGAGCTGTTTTTT.

This chain connects TRBV5-4 to TRBJ1-2; weak D call: TRBD1 (6 bases). Trimming removed 0 bases at V and 5 bases at J, with 11 bases between. There are 14 residues in the CDR3. Germline CDR1 and CDR2: SGHNT and YYREEE (reference sequence). Here the CDR3 DNA reads TGTGCCAGCAGCTTGGGAGGACAGCGATATGGCTACACCTTC. Its protein is CASSLGGQRYGYTF. The complete variable domain, with remaining parts taken from reference TRBV5-4 and TRBJ1-2, reads ETGVTQSPTHLIKTRGQQVTLRCSSQSGHNTVSWYQQALGQGPQFIFQYYREEENGRGNFPPRFSGLQFPNYSSELNVNALELDDSALYLCASSLGGQRYGYTFGSGTRLTVV.

The chain recombines TRBV7-3 with TRBJ2-5, with 11 bases lining up with TRBD2. J gave up 5 bases and V 5 bases, and 10 bases lay outside the gene matches. The CDR3 loop spans 16 amino acids. Germline CDR1 is SGHTA and CDR2 is FQGTGA. The CDR3 loop is CASSANSGGAWETQYF. CDR3 DNA sequence: TGTGCCAGCAGCGCTAATAGCGGGGGGGCTTGGGAGACCCAGTACTTC.

The chain links TRBV25-1 to TRBJ2-7; 12 bases agree with TRBD2. This CDR3 is 16 amino acids long. V lost 3 bases, J lost 2 bases, and 5 bases stayed unmatched. In germline, CDR1 is MGHDK, CDR2 SYGVNS. The CDR3 region is CASSEASGGATYEQYF. CDR3 nucleotides: TGTGCCAGCAGTGAGGCTAGCGGGGGGGCAACCTACGAGCAGTACTTC.

The V call is TRBV19, the J call TRBJ1-1, with D unresolved. V was pared by 8 bases and J by 6 bases, with 10 bases between. This CDR3 has 11 residues. Germline assignment: CDR1 LNHDA and CDR2 SQIVND (reference sequence). The CDR3 DNA follows: TGTGCCAGTCTTCGGGGAGCTGAAGCTTTCTTT. Amino acid sequence: CASLRGAEAFF.

The rearrangement joins TRBV5-6 to TRBJ1-1; 10 bases are a match to TRBD1. This CDR3 comprises 17 residues. Germline V lookup: CDR1 SGHDT, CDR2 YYEEEE. V shed 2 bases and J 1 base; nucleotides not matched to a gene: 8. The CDR3 spells CASSFGQGGWANTEAFF. The CDR3 DNA reads TGTGCCAGCAGCTTTGGACAGGGGGGTTGGGCGAACACTGAAGCTTTCTTT.

The chain combines TRBV18 with TRBJ1-5; 11 bases are shared with TRBD1. CDR1 and CDR2 (germline): KGHSH, LQKENI. V was clipped by 3 bases and J by 3 bases; unmatched bases: 1. The CDR3 has 15 amino acids. CDR3 protein: CASSPGQGANQPQHF. CDR3 DNA: TGTGCCAGCTCACCCGGACAGGGGGCCAATCAGCCCCAGCATTTT.

This clone was detected only once. This chain uses TRBV2 with TRBJ1-3; D remains unclear. The germline V gene has CDR1 SNHLY and CDR2 FYNNEI. The CDR3 covers 13 residues. The V end was cut by 8 bases, the J end by 0 bases, with 8 bases between. The CDR3 is CASHPGSGNTIYF. CDR3 DNA sequence: TGTGCCAGCCACCCGGGCTCTGGAAACACCATATATTTT.

The CDR3 nucleotides read TGTGCCAGCAGCTCCTTCCCCGGGACAGGGACGGAGCAGTACTTC. As protein: CASSSFPGTGTEQYF. This chain uses TRBV21-1 with TRBJ2-7; TRBD1 reflects the table's D call only, with no check against the DNA. TRBV21-1 is labeled a pseudogene. This CDR3 has 15 amino acids.

The J gene is TRBJ1-1, the V gene TRBV15; D is ambiguous. Germline values: CDR1 LNHNV, CDR2 YYDKDF (reference sequence). The CDR3 is made up of 14 amino acids. With 5 bases removed from V and 4 bases from J, the gap between germline ends came to 14 bases. CDR3 region: CATSELLPFTEAFF. Written as DNA, the CDR3 is TGTGCCACCAGCGAGCTTTTGCCCTTCACTGAAGCTTTCTTT.

The CDR3 coding sequence is TGTGCCAGCAGTTTCCTTCGGCTAGCGGGGGGTCCAGATACGCAGTATTTT. This encodes CASSFLRLAGGPDTQYF. This chain links TRBV27 with TRBJ2-3; 11 nucleotides line up with TRBD2. Germline trimming cut 3 bases from V and 4 bases from J; bases unmatched to any gene: 9. In germline, CDR1 is MNHEY, CDR2 SMNVEV (reference sequence). CDR3 length equals 17 residues.

V gene TRBV5-6 combines with J gene TRBJ2-1; TRBD2 matches at 7 bases. Germline V gene lookup returns CDR1 SGHDT and CDR2 YYEEEE. The CDR3 extends over 16 amino acids. Losses at the gene ends were 4 bases for V and 7 bases for J; bases not matched to a gene: 14. CDR3 in DNA: TGTGCCAGCAGCACTGGGGGTTGGTCTAGCGGTAATGAGCAGTTCTTC. Its protein is CASSTGGWSSGNEQFF.

The chain has TRBV5-4 and TRBJ1-1; the D gene is possibly TRBD1 (5 bases). Germline V lookup: CDR1 SGHNT, CDR2 YYREEE (reference sequence). The CDR3 has 16 residues. V was clipped by 1 base and J by 1 base, with 14 bases between them. The CDR3 DNA follows: TGTGCCAGCAGCTTGCAAAGGGGAATGGGGAACACTGAAGCTTTCTTT. Encoded protein: CASSLQRGMGNTEAFF.

This chain joins TRBV2 and TRBJ2-1; 7 bases are a match to TRBD1. Germline CDR1 is SNHLY and CDR2 is FYNNEI. The V gene end was trimmed by 8 bases and the J gene end by 3 bases; junction bases not matched to a gene: 7. CDR3 size: 14 residues. Written as DNA, the CDR3 is TGTGCCAGCGACGACAGGGCGTTCTACAATGAGCAGTTCTTC. Residues: CASDDRAFYNEQFF.

The rearrangement joins TRBV25-1 to TRBJ1-5; D is possibly TRBD1 (6 bases). Between the trimmed V and J ends, which lost 4 bases and 1 base, there was a span of 17 bases. CDR3 length equals 17 residues. Germline V gene lookup returns CDR1 MGHDK and CDR2 SYGVNS. CDR3 sequence (DNA): TGTGCCAGCAGTGGAGCCACAGGGATTGTAAGCAATCAGCCCCAGCATTTT. As protein: CASSGATGIVSNQPQHF.